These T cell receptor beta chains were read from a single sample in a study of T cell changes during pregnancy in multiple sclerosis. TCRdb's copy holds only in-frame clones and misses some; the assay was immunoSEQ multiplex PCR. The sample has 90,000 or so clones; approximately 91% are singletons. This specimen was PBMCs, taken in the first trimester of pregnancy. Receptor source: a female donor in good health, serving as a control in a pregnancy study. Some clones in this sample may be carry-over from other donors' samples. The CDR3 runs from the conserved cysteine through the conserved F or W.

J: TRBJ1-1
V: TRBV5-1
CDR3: CASSSGTGLTEAFF

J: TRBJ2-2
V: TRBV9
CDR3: CASSSFSGGVLTGELFF

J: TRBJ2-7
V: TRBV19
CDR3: CASSHGTGNEQYF

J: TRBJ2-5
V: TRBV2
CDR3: CASSDASGETQYF

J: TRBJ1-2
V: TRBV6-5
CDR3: CASSSRRGGRYGYTF

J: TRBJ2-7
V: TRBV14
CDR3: CASSQRARYEQYF

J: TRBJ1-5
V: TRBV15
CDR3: CATSPRNQPQHF

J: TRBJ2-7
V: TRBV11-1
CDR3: CASSSPTYEQYF

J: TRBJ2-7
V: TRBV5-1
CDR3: CASSHDRDSYEQYF

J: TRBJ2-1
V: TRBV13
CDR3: CASSSIKQGVNEQFF

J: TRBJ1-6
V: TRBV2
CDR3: CASHPRTRRNSPLHF

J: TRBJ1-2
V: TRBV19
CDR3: CASSDGDRAPYYGYTF

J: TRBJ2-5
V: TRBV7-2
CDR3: CASSSPGQGVGTQYF

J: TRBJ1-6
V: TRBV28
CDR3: CASSTGSSPLHF